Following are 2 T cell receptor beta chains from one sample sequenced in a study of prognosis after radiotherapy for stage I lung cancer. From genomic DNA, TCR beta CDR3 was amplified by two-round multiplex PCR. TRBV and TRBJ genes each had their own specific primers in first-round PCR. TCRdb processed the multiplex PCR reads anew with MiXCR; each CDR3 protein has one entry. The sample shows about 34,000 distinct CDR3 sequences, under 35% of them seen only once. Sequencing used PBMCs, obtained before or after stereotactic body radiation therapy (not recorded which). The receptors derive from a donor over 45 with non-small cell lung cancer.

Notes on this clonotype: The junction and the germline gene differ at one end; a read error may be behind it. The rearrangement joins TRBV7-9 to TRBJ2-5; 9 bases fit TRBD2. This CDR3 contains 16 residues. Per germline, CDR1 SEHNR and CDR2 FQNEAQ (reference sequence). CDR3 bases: TGTGCCGGCAGCCATGTAGCGGGAGTGGGCCAAGGGACCCAGTACTTC. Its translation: CAGSHVAGVGQGTQYF.

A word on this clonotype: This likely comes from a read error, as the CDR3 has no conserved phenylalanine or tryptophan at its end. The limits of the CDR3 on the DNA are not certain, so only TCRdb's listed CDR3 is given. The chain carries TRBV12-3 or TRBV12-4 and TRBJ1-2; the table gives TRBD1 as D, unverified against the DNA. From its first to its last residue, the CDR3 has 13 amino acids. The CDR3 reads CASRGQSNYGHTS.